The clone carrying this TCR beta chain was seen at least ten times. Its antigen is unidentified. What was amplified from RNA transcripts were TCR beta CDR3 regions. The TCR CDR3 was amplified in a first-round RT-PCR using the HTBI primer set. TCRdb redid the calling of the multiplex PCR reads with MiXCR, one entry per CDR3 protein. This sample has about 400,000 distinct CDR3 sequences, with 15% found just once. Germline V gene data show CDR1 as SEHNR and CDR2 as FQNEAQ (reference sequence). V was pared by 5 bases and J by 4 bases, with 17 bases between. This CDR3 spans 16 amino acids. This entry belongs to a study of T cells in Graves' hyperthyroidism and ophthalmopathy. Pregnant or lactating patients were excluded, as were those with uncontrolled infection or other autoimmune disease. Fresh peripheral blood, roughly 9.8 ml of it, supplied the PBMCs. Study outcomes and limitations: Most thyroid clonotypes expanded above 0.001 were also detected in blood. Ophthalmopathy was told apart from stable hyperthyroidism by a 13 V-J model.

Sequencing was done on a sample of blood. This receptor was obtained from a woman in her 30s with Graves' hyperthyroidism. The rearrangement uses TRBV7-9 and TRBJ2-2, with D possibly TRBD2 on 7 matching bases. CDR3 loop: CASSPRGGEITGELFF. The CDR3 nucleotides read TGTGCCAGCAGCCCGCGCGGGGGCGAGATCACCGGGGAGCTGTTTTTT.